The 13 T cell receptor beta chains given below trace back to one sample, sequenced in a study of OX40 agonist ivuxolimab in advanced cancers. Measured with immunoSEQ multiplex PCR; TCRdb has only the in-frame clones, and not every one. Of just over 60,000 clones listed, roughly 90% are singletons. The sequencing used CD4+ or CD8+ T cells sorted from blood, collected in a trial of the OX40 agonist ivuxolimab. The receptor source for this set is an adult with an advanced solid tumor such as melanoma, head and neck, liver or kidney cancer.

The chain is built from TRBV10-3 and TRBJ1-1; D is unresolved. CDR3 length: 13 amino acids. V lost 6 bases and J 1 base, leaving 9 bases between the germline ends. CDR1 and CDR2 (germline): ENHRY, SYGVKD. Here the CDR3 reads CAISFDGNTEAFF. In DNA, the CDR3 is TGTGCCATCAGCTTCGACGGGAACACTGAAGCTTTCTTT.

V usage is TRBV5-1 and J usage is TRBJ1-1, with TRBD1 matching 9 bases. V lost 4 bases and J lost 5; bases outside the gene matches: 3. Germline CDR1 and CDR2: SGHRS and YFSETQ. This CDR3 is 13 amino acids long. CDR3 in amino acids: CASSPGTGTEAFF. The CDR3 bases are TGCGCCAGCAGCCCAGGGACAGGGACTGAAGCTTTCTTT.

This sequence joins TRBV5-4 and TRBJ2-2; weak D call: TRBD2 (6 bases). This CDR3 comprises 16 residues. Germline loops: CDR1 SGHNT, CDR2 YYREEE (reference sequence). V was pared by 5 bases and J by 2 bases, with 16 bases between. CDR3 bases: TGTGCCAGCAGGGACCCAGGGACTGGTAACACCGGGGAGCTGTTTTTT. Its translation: CASRDPGTGNTGELFF. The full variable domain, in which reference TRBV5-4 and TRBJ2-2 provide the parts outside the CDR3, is ETGVTQSPTHLIKTRGQQVTLRCSSQSGHNTVSWYQQALGQGPQFIFQYYREEENGRGNFPPRFSGLQFPNYSSELNVNALELDDSALYLCASRDPGTGNTGELFFGEGSRLTVL.

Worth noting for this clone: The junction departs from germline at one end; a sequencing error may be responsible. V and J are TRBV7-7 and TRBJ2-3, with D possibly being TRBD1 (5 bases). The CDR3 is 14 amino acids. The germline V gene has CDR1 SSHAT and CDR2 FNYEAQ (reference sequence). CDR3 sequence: CASSVDSHTDTQYF. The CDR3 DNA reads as TGTGCTAGCAGCGTAGACAGTCACACAGATACGCAGTATTTT.

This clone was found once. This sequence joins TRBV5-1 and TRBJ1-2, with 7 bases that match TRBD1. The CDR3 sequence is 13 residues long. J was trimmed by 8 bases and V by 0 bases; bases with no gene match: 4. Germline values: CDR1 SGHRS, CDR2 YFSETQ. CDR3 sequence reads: CASSLGTGGGYTF. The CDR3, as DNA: TGCGCCAGCAGCTTGGGGACAGGCGGAGGCTACACCTTC.

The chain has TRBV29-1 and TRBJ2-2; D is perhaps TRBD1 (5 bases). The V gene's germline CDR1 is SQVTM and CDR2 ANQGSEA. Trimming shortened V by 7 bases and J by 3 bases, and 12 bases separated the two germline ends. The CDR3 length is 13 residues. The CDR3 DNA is TGCAGCGCCGGCGACAGTTACACCGGGGAGCTGTTTTTT. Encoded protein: CSAGDSYTGELFF.

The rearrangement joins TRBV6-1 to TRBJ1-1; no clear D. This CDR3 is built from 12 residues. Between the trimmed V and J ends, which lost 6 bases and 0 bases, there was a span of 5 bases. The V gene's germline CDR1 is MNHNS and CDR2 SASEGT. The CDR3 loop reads CASRDLNTEAFF. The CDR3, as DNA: TGTGCCAGCAGGGACCTGAACACTGAAGCTTTCTTT.

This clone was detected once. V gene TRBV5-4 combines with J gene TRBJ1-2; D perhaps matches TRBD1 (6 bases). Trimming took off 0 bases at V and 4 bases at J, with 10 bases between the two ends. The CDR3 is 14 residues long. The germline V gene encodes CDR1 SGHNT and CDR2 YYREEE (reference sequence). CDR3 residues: CASSLDRESYGYTF. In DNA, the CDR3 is TGTGCCAGCAGCTTGGACAGGGAATCCTATGGCTACACCTTC.

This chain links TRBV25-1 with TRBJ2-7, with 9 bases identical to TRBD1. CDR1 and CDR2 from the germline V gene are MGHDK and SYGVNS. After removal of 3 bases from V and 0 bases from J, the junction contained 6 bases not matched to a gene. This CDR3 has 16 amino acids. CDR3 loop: CASSDHGTGNSYEQYF. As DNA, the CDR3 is TGTGCCAGCAGTGATCATGGGACAGGGAACTCCTACGAGCAGTACTTC.

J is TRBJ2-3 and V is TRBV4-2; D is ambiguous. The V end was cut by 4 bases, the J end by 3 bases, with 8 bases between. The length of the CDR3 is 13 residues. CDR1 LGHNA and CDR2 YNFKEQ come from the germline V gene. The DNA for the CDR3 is TGTGCCAGCAGCCTTGAGACTACAGATACGCAGTATTTT. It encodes CASSLETTDTQYF.

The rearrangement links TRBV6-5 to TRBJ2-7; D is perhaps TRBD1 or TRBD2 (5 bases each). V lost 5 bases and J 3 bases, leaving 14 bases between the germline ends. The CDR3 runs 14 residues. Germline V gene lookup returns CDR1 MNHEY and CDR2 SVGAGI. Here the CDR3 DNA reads TGTGCCAGCAGTGTAGGAGACAGCGGCTACGAGCAGTACTTC. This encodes CASSVGDSGYEQYF.

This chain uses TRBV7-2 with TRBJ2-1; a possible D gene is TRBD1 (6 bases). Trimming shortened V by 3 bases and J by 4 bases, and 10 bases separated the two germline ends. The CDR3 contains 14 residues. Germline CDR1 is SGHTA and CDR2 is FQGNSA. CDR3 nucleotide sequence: TGTGCCAGCAGCTTTTTAGGGGGTTACAATGAGCAGTTCTTC. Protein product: CASSFLGGYNEQFF. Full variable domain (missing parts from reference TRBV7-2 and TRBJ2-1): GAGVSQSPSNKVTEKGKDVELRCDPISGHTALYWYRQSLGQGLEFLIYFQGNSAPDKSGLPSDRFSAERTGGSVSTLTIQRTQQEDSAVYLCASSFLGGYNEQFFGPGTRLTVL.

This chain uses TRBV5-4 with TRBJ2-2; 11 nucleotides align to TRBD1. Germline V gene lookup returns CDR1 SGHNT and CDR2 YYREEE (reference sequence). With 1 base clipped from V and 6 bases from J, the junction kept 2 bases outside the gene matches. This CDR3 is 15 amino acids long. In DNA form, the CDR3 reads TGTGCCAGCAGCTTGAGGACAGGGGGCCCCGGGGAGCTGTTTTTT. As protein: CASSLRTGGPGELFF.